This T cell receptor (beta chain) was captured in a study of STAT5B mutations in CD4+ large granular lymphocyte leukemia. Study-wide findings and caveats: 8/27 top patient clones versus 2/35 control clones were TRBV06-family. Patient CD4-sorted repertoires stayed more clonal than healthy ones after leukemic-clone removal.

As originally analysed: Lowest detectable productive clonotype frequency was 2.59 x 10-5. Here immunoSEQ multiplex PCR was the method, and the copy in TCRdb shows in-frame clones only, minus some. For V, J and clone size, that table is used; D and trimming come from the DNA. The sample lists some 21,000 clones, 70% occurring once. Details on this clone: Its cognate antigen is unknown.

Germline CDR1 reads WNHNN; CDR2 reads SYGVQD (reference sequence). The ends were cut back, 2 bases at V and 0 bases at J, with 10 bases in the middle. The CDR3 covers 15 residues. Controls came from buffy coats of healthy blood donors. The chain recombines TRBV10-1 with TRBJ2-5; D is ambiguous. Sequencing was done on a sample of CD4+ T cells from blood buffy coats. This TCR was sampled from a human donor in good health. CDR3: CASSEGWGNQETQYF. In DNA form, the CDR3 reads TGCGCCAGCAGTGAGGGGTGGGGTAACCAAGAGACCCAGTACTTC.